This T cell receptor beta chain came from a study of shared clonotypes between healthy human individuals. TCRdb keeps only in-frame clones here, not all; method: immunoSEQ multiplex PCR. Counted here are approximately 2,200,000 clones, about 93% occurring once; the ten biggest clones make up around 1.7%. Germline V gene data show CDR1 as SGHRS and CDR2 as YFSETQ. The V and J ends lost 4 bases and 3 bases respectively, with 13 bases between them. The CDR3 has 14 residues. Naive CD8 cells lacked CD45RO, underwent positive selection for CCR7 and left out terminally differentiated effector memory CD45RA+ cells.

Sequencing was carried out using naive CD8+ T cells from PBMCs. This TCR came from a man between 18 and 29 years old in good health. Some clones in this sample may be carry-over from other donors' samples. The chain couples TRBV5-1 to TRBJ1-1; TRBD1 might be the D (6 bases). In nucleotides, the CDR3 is TGCGCCAGCAGCCCAACTAGGGGGGACACTGAAGCTTTCTTT. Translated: CASSPTRGDTEAFF.